Sequencing of this TCR beta chain was carried out in a study of T cells in tumors after PD-1 blockade. Background on the study: Each patient got pembrolizumab 200 mg every 3 weeks or cemiplimab 350 mg every 2 weeks. Daily vismodegib 150 mg continued in a subset of anti-PD-1-treated patients.

Tumor or blood genomic DNA was sequenced, with inputs of about 550 ng to 6,500 ng. General study points: Roughly 40% of tumor TCR clonotypes were also found in blood.

Method: immunoSEQ multiplex PCR; TCRdb's copy keeps in-frame clones and lacks some. In the table there are about 33,000 clones, approximately 78% of which are singletons. With respect to this clone: Its antigen remains unidentified.

The ends were cut back, 0 bases at V and 3 bases at J, with 8 bases in the middle. CDR3 length: 15 amino acids. Germline CDR1 is MNHNS and CDR2 is SASEGT. The chain has TRBV6-1 and TRBJ1-4; D possibly corresponds to TRBD1 (5 bases). This specimen was PBMCs, taken before anti-PD-1 treatment. This receptor was identified in a human donor with basal cell carcinoma. The CDR3 is CASSEALGANEKLFF. The DNA of the CDR3 is TGTGCCAGCAGTGAAGCCTTGGGGGCTAATGAAAAACTGTTTTTT.